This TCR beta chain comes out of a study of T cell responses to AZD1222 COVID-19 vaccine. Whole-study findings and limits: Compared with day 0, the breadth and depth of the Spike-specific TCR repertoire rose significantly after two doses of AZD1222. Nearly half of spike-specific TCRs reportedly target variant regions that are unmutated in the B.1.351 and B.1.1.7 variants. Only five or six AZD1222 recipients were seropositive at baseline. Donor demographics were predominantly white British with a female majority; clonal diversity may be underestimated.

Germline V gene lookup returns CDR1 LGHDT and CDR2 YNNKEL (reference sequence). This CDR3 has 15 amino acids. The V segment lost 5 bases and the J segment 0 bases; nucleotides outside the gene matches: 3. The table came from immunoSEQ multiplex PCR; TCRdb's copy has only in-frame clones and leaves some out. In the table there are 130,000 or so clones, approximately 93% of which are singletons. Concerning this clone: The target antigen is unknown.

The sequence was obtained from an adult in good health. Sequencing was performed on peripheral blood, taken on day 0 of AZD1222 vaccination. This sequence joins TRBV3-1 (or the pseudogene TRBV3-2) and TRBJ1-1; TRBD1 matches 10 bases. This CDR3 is CASSWDRGLNTEAFF. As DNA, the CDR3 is TGTGCCAGCAGCTGGGACAGGGGTTTGAACACTGAAGCTTTCTTT.